Below are 16 T cell receptor beta chains sequenced from a single sample in a study of T cell changes during pregnancy in multiple sclerosis. Produced via immunoSEQ multiplex PCR; TCRdb's table is partial and in-frame only. The data show about 110,000 clones, about 90% seen once. The specimen comprised peripheral blood, sampled before pregnancy. These receptors were obtained from a female donor with multiple sclerosis, enrolled in a pregnancy study.

This sequence joins TRBV29-1 and TRBJ1-1; D perhaps matches TRBD1 (6 bases). CDR1 and CDR2 from the germline V gene are SQVTM and ANQGSEA. The CDR3 sequence is 10 residues long. The CDR3 spells CSAGQREAFF. DNA for the CDR3: TGCAGTGCTGGACAGCGTGAAGCTTTCTTT.

This chain uses TRBV11-2 with TRBJ2-5; the match to TRBD1 covers 9 bases. V shed 2 bases and J 3 bases; nucleotides not matched to a gene: 7. Germline V gives CDR1 SGHAT, CDR2 FQNNGV. There are 16 residues in the CDR3. DNA of the CDR3: TGTGCCAGCAGCTTACTTACAGGGGGCGAAGAAGAGACCCAGTACTTC. Translation: CASSLLTGGEEETQYF.

The J gene is TRBJ2-7, the V gene TRBV27, with 9 positions matching TRBD1. This CDR3 is 15 amino acids long. CDR1 MNHEY and CDR2 SMNVEV come from the germline V gene (reference sequence). V lost 6 bases and J lost 2; bases outside the gene matches: 8. For the CDR3, the DNA is TGTGCCAGCAGAACTAAACAGGGGGCCCCCTACGAGCAGTACTTC. Translated, it gives CASRTKQGAPYEQYF.

The chain combines TRBV7-2 with TRBJ2-5, with 11 positions matching TRBD2. CDR1 and CDR2 from the germline V gene are SGHTA and FQGNSA. This CDR3 region has 17 residues. V shed 0 bases, J shed 4 bases, and the junction held 7 bases outside the gene matches. CDR3 loop: CASSLALLAGVGETQYF. The CDR3 coding sequence is TGTGCCAGCAGCTTAGCGCTACTAGCGGGAGTCGGAGAGACCCAGTACTTC.

The chain carries TRBV7-9 and TRBJ2-7; perhaps TRBD2 as D (7 bases). The V gene lost 7 bases and the J gene lost 6 bases, with 22 bases spanning the gap. CDR1 and CDR2 (germline): SEHNR, FQNEAQ (reference sequence). The CDR3 sequence is 15 residues long. The CDR3 region has the DNA TGTGCCAGCAAACCTGCGGAGGGGGGGGCGGGCGAGCAGTACTTC. Amino acid sequence: CASKPAEGGAGEQYF.

The table lists this clone with a count of one. V is TRBV4-2 and J is TRBJ2-1, with TRBD2 matching over 8 bases. Unmatched junction bases numbered 6, after V lost 1 base and J lost 4 bases. Germline V CDR1 and CDR2: LGHNA, YNFKEQ. The CDR3 runs 16 residues. CDR3 amino acids: CASSQVTSGRYNEQFF. DNA for the CDR3: TGTGCCAGCAGCCAAGTTACTAGCGGACGTTACAATGAGCAGTTCTTC.

This chain joins TRBV28 and TRBJ2-2; D not resolved. Trimming removed 3 bases at V and 3 bases at J, with 8 bases between. Germline assignment: CDR1 MDHEN and CDR2 SYDVKM. CDR3 length: 14 residues. CDR3 bases: TGTGCCAGCAGTTTCCGCGGCTACACCGGGGAGCTGTTTTTT. Protein product: CASSFRGYTGELFF. The whole variable domain, filled in from reference TRBV28 and TRBJ2-2, reads DVKVTQSSRYLVKRTGEKVFLECVQDMDHENMFWYRQDPGLGLRLIYFSYDVKMKEKGDIPEGYSVSREKKERFSLILESASTNQTSMYLCASSFRGYTGELFFGEGSRLTVL.

The chain joins TRBV11-3 to TRBJ2-1; TRBD1 matches 8 bases. The CDR3 has 16 residues. Unmatched junction bases numbered 4, after V lost 3 bases and J lost 0 bases. Germline lookup yields CDR1 SGHNT and CDR2 YENEEA. This chain's CDR3 is CASSFQGASSYNEQFF. CDR3 nucleotide sequence: TGTGCCAGCAGCTTCCAGGGGGCGAGCTCCTACAATGAGCAGTTCTTC. The whole variable domain, filled in from reference TRBV11-3 and TRBJ2-1, reads EAGVVQSPRYKIIEKKQPVAFWCNPISGHNTLYWYLQNLGQGPELLIRYENEEAVDDSQLPKDRFSAERLKGVDSTLKIQPAELGDSAVYLCASSFQGASSYNEQFFGPGTRLTVL.

V and J are TRBV29-1 and TRBJ1-2, with TRBD1 as a possible D gene (5 bases). CDR3 size: 12 residues. Germline loops: CDR1 SQVTM, CDR2 ANQGSEA. The V end was cut by 5 bases, the J end by 6 bases, with 13 bases between. The DNA for the CDR3 is TGCAGCGTTCTTTGGGGGAGGCATGGCTACACCTTC. Its protein product is CSVLWGRHGYTF.

The chain combines TRBV28 with TRBJ2-7, with 8 bases aligning to TRBD2. The CDR3 runs 16 residues. Trimming at V came to 2 bases and at J to 1 base, leaving 7 bases not matched to a gene. Germline V gene sequence: CDR1 MDHEN, CDR2 SYDVKM. This chain's CDR3 is CASSLRRGVGSYEQYF. The CDR3 nucleotides read TGTGCCAGCAGTTTAAGGCGGGGGGTGGGGTCCTACGAGCAGTACTTC. Full variable domain (remainder filled in from reference TRBV28 and TRBJ2-7): DVKVTQSSRYLVKRTGEKVFLECVQDMDHENMFWYRQDPGLGLRLIYFSYDVKMKEKGDIPEGYSVSREKKERFSLILESASTNQTSMYLCASSLRRGVGSYEQYFGPGTRLTVT.

This chain uses TRBV7-9 with TRBJ1-2; D not certain. The CDR3 runs 14 residues. V was clipped by 2 bases and J by 4 bases, with 11 bases between them. Germline-derived CDR1 and CDR2 are SEHNR and FQNEAQ (reference sequence). CDR3 DNA: TGTGCCAGCAGCTTAACGGAGGGAGGCTATGGCTACACCTTC. Translation: CASSLTEGGYGYTF.

V and J are TRBV7-9 and TRBJ1-3, with D possibly being TRBD1 (5 bases). Germline loops: CDR1 SEHNR, CDR2 FQNEAQ (reference sequence). The CDR3 totals 18 residues. The V end was cut by 5 bases, the J end by 0 bases, with 20 bases between. CDR3: CASSGAGRGRFSGNTIYF. The CDR3 region has the DNA TGTGCCAGCAGCGGTGCAGGGAGGGGACGGTTCTCTGGAAACACCATATATTTT.

CDR3 nucleotides: TGTGCCAGCAGTGACGCGGCAGGGGGCCCGACAGATACGCAGTATTTT. Protein product: CASSDAAGGPTDTQYF. This rearrangement joins TRBV6-4 to TRBJ2-3; 8 nucleotides align to TRBD1. The CDR3 extends over 16 amino acids. Looked up from germline, CDR1 is MRHNA and CDR2 is SNTAGT. The V and J ends lost 2 bases and 3 bases, in that order; junction bases with no gene match: 7.

This clone was found once. The chain couples TRBV13 to TRBJ1-1; TRBD1 agrees at 7 bases. The V and J ends lost 9 bases and 4 bases, in that order; junction bases with no gene match: 11. From germline, CDR1 is PRHDT and CDR2 FYEKMQ (reference sequence). This CDR3 has 14 amino acids. CDR3 nucleotide sequence: TGTGCCAGTAGTACACAGGGGAAGAGCACTGAAGCTTTCTTT. This encodes CASSTQGKSTEAFF.

V gene TRBV12-5 combines with J gene TRBJ2-5; 9 positions agree with TRBD1. Germline loops: CDR1 LGHNT, CDR2 FRNRAP. There are 15 residues in the CDR3. V dropped 5 bases and J dropped 4; count of bases not matched to a gene: 8. CDR3 residues: CASGQRDREGETQYF. CDR3 nucleotide sequence: TGTGCTAGTGGTCAACGGGACAGGGAGGGAGAGACCCAGTACTTC. Drawing the rest from reference TRBV12-5 and TRBJ2-5, the complete variable domain is DARVTQTPRHKVTEMGQEVTMRCQPILGHNTVFWYRQTMMQGLELLAYFRNRAPLDDSGMPKDRFSAEMPDATLATLKIQPSEPRDSAVYFCASGQRDREGETQYFGPGTRLLVL.

The chain recombines TRBV9 with TRBJ1-4, with D uncertain. In germline, CDR1 is SGDLS, CDR2 YYNGEE. Trimming left V 0 bases short and J 8 bases short, with 8 bases between. The CDR3 extends over 13 amino acids. CDR3 sequence: CASSVGSGEKLFF. In DNA, the CDR3 is TGTGCCAGCAGCGTAGGGAGCGGAGAAAAACTGTTTTTT.